This TCR beta chain was sequenced in a study of response to subunit inactivated influenza vaccine. The trim removed 4 bases at V and 1 base at J, leaving 5 bases unmatched. The CDR3 is 15 residues long. In this sample, this clonotype turned up many times. One entry per CDR3 protein, called by TCRdb with MiXCR from the RT-PCR reads. This sample has 170,000 or so distinct CDR3 sequences, with roughly 10% found just once. This receptor was obtained from a man between 50 and 75 years old who received an inactivated influenza vaccine. Sequenced here: CD8+ T cells sorted from PBMCs, sampled approximately 25 months after vaccination. V gene TRBV12-3 or TRBV12-4 combines with J gene TRBJ2-3; 7 bases fit TRBD1. The CDR3 DNA follows: TGTGCCAGCAGTTCGACAGGGTCGGGCACAGATACGCAGTATTTT. It yields the protein CASSSTGSGTDTQYF.